This TCR beta chain derives from a study of blood T cell repertoires in COVID-19. Study-wide background: Material from acute and convalescent COVID-19 was sourced from the United States, Italy and Spain.

V was trimmed by 0 bases and J by 6 bases, leaving 11 bases between them. The CDR3 loop spans 15 amino acids. Per germline, CDR1 MGHRA and CDR2 YSYEKL. TCRdb's table, derived via immunoSEQ multiplex PCR, lists solely in-frame clones and lacks some. Counted here are under 200,000 clones, approximately 84% occurring once; the ten biggest clones make up roughly 8%. This chain links TRBV4-1 with TRBJ1-4; D might be TRBD1 (5 bases). Sample: peripheral blood. This TCR was sampled from a man aged 40-49 years who had recovered from COVID-19. The CDR3 reads CASSQEDTYYEKLFF. The CDR3 region has the DNA TGCGCCAGCAGCCAAGAGGACACCTATTATGAAAAACTGTTTTTT.